This TCR beta chain emerged from a study of blood T cell repertoires in COVID-19. The V gene end was trimmed by 2 bases and the J gene end by 7 bases; junction bases not matched to a gene: 8. Looked up from germline, CDR1 is SEHNR and CDR2 is FQNEAQ (reference sequence). CDR3 length equals 16 residues. The protocol was immunoSEQ multiplex PCR, while the TCRdb copy is restricted to in-frame clones and leaves out a portion. The data contain about 54,000 clones, about nine tenths of them seen just once; the ten biggest clones take up 7.5% to 10%. The source material was peripheral blood. This TCR came from a woman in her thirties or forties with active COVID-19. The genes are TRBV7-9 and TRBJ1-6; 7 positions match TRBD1. In DNA, the CDR3 is TGTGCCAGCAGCTTAACAACAGGGGTTGGAAATTCACCCCTCCACTTT. This translates into CASSLTTGVGNSPLHF. Full variable domain (missing parts from reference TRBV7-9 and TRBJ1-6): DTGVSQNPRHKITKRGQNVTFRCDPISEHNRLYWYRQTLGQGPEFLTYFQNEAQLEKSRLLSDRFSAERPKGSFSTLEIQRTEQGDSAMYLCASSLTTGVGNSPLHFGNGTRLTVT.